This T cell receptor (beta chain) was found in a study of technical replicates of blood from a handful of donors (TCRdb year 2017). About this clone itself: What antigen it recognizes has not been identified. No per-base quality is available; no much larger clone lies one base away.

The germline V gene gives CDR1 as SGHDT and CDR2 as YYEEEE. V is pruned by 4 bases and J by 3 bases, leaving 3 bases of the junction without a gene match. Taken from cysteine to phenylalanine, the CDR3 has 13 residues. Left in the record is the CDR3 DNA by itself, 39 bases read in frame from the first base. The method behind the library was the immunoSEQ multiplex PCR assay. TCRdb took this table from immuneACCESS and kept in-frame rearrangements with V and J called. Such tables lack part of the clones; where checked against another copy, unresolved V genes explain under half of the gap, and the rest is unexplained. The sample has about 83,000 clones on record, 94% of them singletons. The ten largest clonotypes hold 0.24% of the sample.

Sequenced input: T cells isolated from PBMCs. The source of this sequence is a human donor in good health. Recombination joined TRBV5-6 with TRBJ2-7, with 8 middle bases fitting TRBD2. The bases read TGTGCCAGCAGCCCGGGGGGGAACTACGAGCAGTACTTC. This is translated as CASSPGGNYEQYF.